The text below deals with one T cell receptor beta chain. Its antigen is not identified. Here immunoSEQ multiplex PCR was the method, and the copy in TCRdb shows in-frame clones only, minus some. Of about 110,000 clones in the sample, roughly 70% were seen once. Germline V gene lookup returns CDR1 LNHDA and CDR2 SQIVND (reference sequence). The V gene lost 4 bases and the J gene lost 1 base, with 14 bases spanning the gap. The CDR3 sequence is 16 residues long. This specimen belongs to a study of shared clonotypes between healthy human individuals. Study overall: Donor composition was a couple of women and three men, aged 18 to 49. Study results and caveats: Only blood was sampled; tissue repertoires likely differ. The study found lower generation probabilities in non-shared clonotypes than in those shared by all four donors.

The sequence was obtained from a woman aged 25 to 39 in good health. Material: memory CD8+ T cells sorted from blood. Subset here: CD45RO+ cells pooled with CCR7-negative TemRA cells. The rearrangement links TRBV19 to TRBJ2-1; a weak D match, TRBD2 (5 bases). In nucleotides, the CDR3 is TGTGCCAGTAGTACTCTGTGGGAGACGTCCTACAATGAGCAGTTCTTC. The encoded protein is CASSTLWETSYNEQFF. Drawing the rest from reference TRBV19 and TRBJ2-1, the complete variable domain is DGGITQSPKYLFRKEGQNVTLSCEQNLNHDAMYWYRQDPGQGLRLIYYSQIVNDFQKGDIAEGYSVSREKKESFPLTVTSAQKNPTAFYLCASSTLWETSYNEQFFGPGTRLTVL.